A single sample is the source of the 32 T cell receptor beta chains below, sequenced in a study of blood T cell repertoires in COVID-19. Repertoires were generated with immunoSEQ multiplex PCR, while TCRdb's copy carries only in-frame clones and drops some. The table has some 300,000 clones, just under 90% seen once. Sequenced input: PBMCs or T cells enriched from blood (not recorded which). Source of these receptors: a woman in her forties or fifties who had been exposed to COVID-19.

V and J are TRBV6-5 and TRBJ2-3, with a possible D match to TRBD1 (5 bases). This CDR3 has 14 amino acids. CDR1 MNHEY and CDR2 SVGAGI come from the germline V gene. Trimming took 6 bases from V and 4 from J, leaving 14 bases between them. The CDR3 sequence: CASSPGMSSDTQYF. The CDR3 DNA follows: TGTGCCAGCAGCCCAGGGATGAGCTCAGATACGCAGTATTTT.

The V call is TRBV28, the J call TRBJ2-7; TRBD2 agrees at 9 bases. V shed 8 bases, J shed 3 bases, and the junction held 5 bases outside the gene matches. Germline values: CDR1 MDHEN, CDR2 SYDVKM. The CDR3 totals 13 residues. CDR3 amino acids: CASGREGSYEQYF. The DNA for the CDR3 is TGTGCCAGCGGGCGGGAGGGCAGCTACGAGCAGTACTTC.

V gene TRBV5-1 combines with J gene TRBJ2-3; 10 nucleotides agree with TRBD2. V shed 0 bases and J 5 bases; nucleotides not matched to a gene: 9. This CDR3 region has 17 residues. Germline V gene sequence: CDR1 SGHRS, CDR2 YFSETQ. The CDR3 nucleotides read TGCGCCAGCAGCTTGGCCGACTTTAGCGGGGGGTTAGATACGCAGTATTTT. Translating gives CASSLADFSGGLDTQYF.

This clone was observed a handful of times. V gene TRBV27 combines with J gene TRBJ2-1; 7 bases match TRBD2. Losses at the gene ends were 1 base for V and 5 bases for J; bases not matched to a gene: 5. The CDR3 sequence is 15 residues long. Germline loops: CDR1 MNHEY, CDR2 SMNVEV (reference sequence). CDR3 nucleotide sequence: TGTGCCAGCAGTTTATTACTAGCGAAACACAATGAGCAGTTCTTC. Amino acids: CASSLLLAKHNEQFF.

The rearrangement joins TRBV12-3 or TRBV12-4 to TRBJ2-7; D perhaps matches TRBD1 (6 bases). The CDR3 length is 13 residues. V lost 5 bases and J 0 bases, leaving 8 bases between the germline ends. CDR3 sequence: CASSPGASYEQYF. For the CDR3, the DNA is TGTGCCAGCAGTCCAGGGGCCTCCTACGAGCAGTACTTC.

This sequence joins TRBV19 and TRBJ1-2, with 11 bases that match TRBD1. The CDR3 contains 14 residues. J lost 3 bases, V lost 4 bases, and 1 base had no gene match. Germline V gives CDR1 LNHDA, CDR2 SQIVND (reference sequence). The CDR3 DNA sequence: TGTGCCAGTAGTAGGGGACAGGGGGACTATGGCTACACCTTC. Its translation: CASSRGQGDYGYTF.

This chain links TRBV5-1 with TRBJ1-6, with TRBD1 matching 8 bases. The germline V gene encodes CDR1 SGHRS and CDR2 YFSETQ. Trimming cost V 5 bases and J 4 bases; bases outside gene matches: 11. CDR3 size: 17 residues. The CDR3 DNA reads TGCGCCAGCAGTCGGACAGGGAATCCCCAGTATAATTCACCCCTCCACTTT. Translating gives CASSRTGNPQYNSPLHF.

This clone was observed once. DNA of the CDR3: TGCGCCAGCAGCTTGGACGGGGACAGGGTCTACGAGCAGTACTTC. Protein: CASSLDGDRVYEQYF. J is TRBJ2-7 and V is TRBV5-1, with TRBD1 identical over 9 bases. Trimming at V came to 0 bases and at J to 3 bases, leaving 4 bases not matched to a gene. The CDR3 covers 15 residues. Germline-derived CDR1 and CDR2 are SGHRS and YFSETQ.

The chain links TRBV6-5 to TRBJ2-5, with a weak D call TRBD2 (5 bases). The germline V and J ends were trimmed by 11 bases and 5 bases, with 18 bases remaining between them. CDR1 is MNHEY and CDR2 is SVGAGI in the germline V gene. The CDR3 runs to 13 residues. CDR3 amino acids: CACQRWGGETQYF. CDR3 DNA: TGTGCCTGCCAGCGGTGGGGTGGCGAGACCCAGTACTTC.

This clone was observed a handful of times. J is TRBJ1-5 and V is TRBV28; D not certain. Germline CDR1 MDHEN, CDR2 SYDVKM. This CDR3 is built from 13 residues. V was clipped by 2 bases and J by 2 bases, with 4 bases between them. CDR3 sequence: CASSLTGNQPQHF. CDR3 sequence (DNA): TGTGCCAGCAGTTTAACGGGCAATCAGCCCCAGCATTTT.

CDR3 bases: TGTGCCAGTAGTATCCGGGACAGGGTTTCGTACAATGAGCAGTTCTTC. It yields the protein CASSIRDRVSYNEQFF. This chain connects TRBV19 to TRBJ2-1, with TRBD1 identical over 9 bases. CDR1 is LNHDA and CDR2 is SQIVND in the germline V gene (reference sequence). The CDR3 loop spans 16 amino acids. The trim removed 3 bases at V and 4 bases at J, leaving 7 bases unmatched. Complete variable domain (other parts from reference TRBV19 and TRBJ2-1): DGGITQSPKYLFRKEGQNVTLSCEQNLNHDAMYWYRQDPGQGLRLIYYSQIVNDFQKGDIAEGYSVSREKKESFPLTVTSAQKNPTAFYLCASSIRDRVSYNEQFFGPGTRLTVL.

The chain joins TRBV11-3 to TRBJ1-1; D unresolved. V dropped 4 bases and J dropped 5 bases, with 11 bases sitting between them. CDR3 length: 13 residues. Germline V gene lookup returns CDR1 SGHNT and CDR2 YENEEA. In DNA form, the CDR3 reads TGTGCCAGCAGCTCCCCGTCCGGGACTGAAGCTTTCTTT. Protein product: CASSSPSGTEAFF.

The genes are TRBV6-5 and TRBJ2-3, with a tentative D call TRBD1 (6 bases). In germline, CDR1 is MNHEY, CDR2 SVGAGI. Trimming took off 5 bases at V and 2 bases at J, with 11 bases between the two ends. The CDR3 loop spans 14 amino acids. This CDR3 is CASSMDRFTDTQYF. In nucleotides, the CDR3 is TGTGCCAGCAGTATGGACAGATTCACAGATACGCAGTATTTT.

The chain is built from TRBV28 and TRBJ1-1, with D tentatively TRBD1 (5 bases). Germline V gives CDR1 MDHEN, CDR2 SYDVKM. The CDR3 is 15 amino acids. Trimming shortened V by 4 bases and J by 4 bases, and 16 bases separated the two germline ends. CDR3 nucleotide sequence: TGTGCCAGCAGTTCCAGGCGGACAATAGGCACTGAAGCTTTCTTT. Translating gives CASSSRRTIGTEAFF. Full variable domain (missing parts from reference TRBV28 and TRBJ1-1): DVKVTQSSRYLVKRTGEKVFLECVQDMDHENMFWYRQDPGLGLRLIYFSYDVKMKEKGDIPEGYSVSREKKERFSLILESASTNQTSMYLCASSSRRTIGTEAFFGQGTRLTVV.

The V and J genes are TRBV29-1 and TRBJ2-3; 7 bases are a match to TRBD2. J was trimmed by 3 bases and V by 1 base; bases with no gene match: 10. The CDR3 length is 16 residues. CDR1 and CDR2 (germline): SQVTM, ANQGSEA. CDR3 in amino acids: CSVEGWEGRVTDTQYF. CDR3 nucleotides: TGCAGCGTTGAAGGGTGGGAGGGGCGAGTAACAGATACGCAGTATTTT.

This chain links TRBV28 with TRBJ1-5; possibly TRBD1 for D (6 bases). V lost 1 base and J 2 bases, leaving 9 bases between the germline ends. Germline V gene lookup returns CDR1 MDHEN and CDR2 SYDVKM. The CDR3 covers 15 residues. In DNA form, the CDR3 reads TGTGCCAGCAGTTTATTAAACAGGGGCAATCAGCCCCAGCATTTT. It yields the protein CASSLLNRGNQPQHF.

The V gene is TRBV28, the J gene TRBJ1-1; tentative D call: TRBD1 (5 bases). The V gene's germline CDR1 is MDHEN and CDR2 SYDVKM. Trimming took 6 bases from V and 3 from J, leaving 17 bases between them. The CDR3 sequence is 15 residues long. CDR3: CASSPQGSWDTEAFF. CDR3 nucleotide sequence: TGTGCCAGCAGCCCTCAGGGTTCCTGGGACACTGAAGCTTTCTTT.

The genes are TRBV29-1 and TRBJ2-1; possibly TRBD1 for D (6 bases). This CDR3 contains 16 residues. V gave up 4 bases and J gave up 0 bases, with 16 bases separating them. Per germline, CDR1 SQVTM and CDR2 ANQGSEA. The chain's CDR3 is CSVANNRVSSYNEQFF. DNA for the CDR3: TGCAGCGTTGCAAACAACAGGGTAAGCTCCTACAATGAGCAGTTCTTC.

The genes are TRBV28 and TRBJ1-2; D possibly corresponds to TRBD1 (5 bases). CDR3 length: 14 residues. CDR1 and CDR2 from the germline V gene are MDHEN and SYDVKM. V lost 5 bases and J lost 3, with 13 bases in between. CDR3 in DNA: TGTGCCAGCAGTCTAGGCCCAGGGCACTATGGCTACACCTTC. Translated, it gives CASSLGPGHYGYTF.

The V call is TRBV3-1 (or the pseudogene TRBV3-2), the J call TRBJ1-4; TRBD1 aligns across 8 bases. The germline V gene encodes CDR1 LGHDT and CDR2 YNNKEL (reference sequence). V trimming: 0 bases; J trimming: 8 bases; junction bases outside the gene matches: 14. The CDR3 is 18 residues long. CDR3 amino acids: CASSQDPRTGIGREKLFF. CDR3 sequence (DNA): TGTGCCAGCAGCCAAGATCCTAGGACAGGGATAGGTCGGGAAAAACTGTTTTTT.

The chain's CDR3 is CASSLSRPPGGGYTF. The CDR3 nucleotides read TGTGCCAGCAGTCTGTCCCGCCCCCCCGGGGGGGGCTACACCTTC. The chain links TRBV28 to TRBJ1-2; possible D gene TRBD1, 5 bases. In germline, CDR1 is MDHEN, CDR2 SYDVKM. CDR3 length: 15 residues. The ends were cut back, 5 bases at V and 8 bases at J, with 21 bases in the middle.

This sequence joins TRBV10-3 and TRBJ2-3; 9 bases fit TRBD2. Per the germline V gene, CDR1 is ENHRY and CDR2 is SYGVKD. There are 17 residues in the CDR3. The junction had 5 bases not matched to a gene; V was cut back by 0 bases and J by 1 base. CDR3 DNA: TGTGCCATCAGTGAGTCTTGGGCTAGCGGGGGCACAGATACGCAGTATTTT. Amino acids: CAISESWASGGTDTQYF.

J is TRBJ2-7 and V is TRBV2; 14 bases fit TRBD2. After removal of 4 bases from V and 4 bases from J, the junction contained 9 bases not matched to a gene. This CDR3 is built from 17 residues. From germline, CDR1 is SNHLY and CDR2 FYNNEI. The CDR3 protein is CASSATVRLAGGYEQYF. As DNA, the CDR3 is TGTGCCAGCAGTGCCACCGTTCGACTAGCGGGGGGGTACGAGCAGTACTTC.

The chain recombines TRBV19 with TRBJ1-6; D might be TRBD1 (6 bases). CDR1 and CDR2 (germline): LNHDA, SQIVND (reference sequence). The CDR3 has 15 amino acids. Trimming took off 6 bases at V and 7 bases at J, with 16 bases between the two ends. The DNA of the CDR3 is TGTGCCAGTAGCTCGGGGGGCTGGACGAATTCACCCCTCCACTTT. It specifies CASSSGGWTNSPLHF.

This clone was recorded a few times. V and J are TRBV7-2 and TRBJ2-5; TRBD1 is a possible D gene (5 bases). This CDR3 spans 14 amino acids. V was shortened by 5 bases and J by 0 bases, with 10 bases between the two germline ends. Germline CDR1 is SGHTA and CDR2 is FQGNSA. The CDR3 region is CASSLGAYQETQYF. In DNA, the CDR3 is TGTGCCAGCAGCCTAGGGGCGTACCAAGAGACCCAGTACTTC.

The rearrangement uses TRBV9 and TRBJ2-1, with a possible D match to TRBD1 (5 bases). The length of the CDR3 is 14 residues. The germline V gene encodes CDR1 SGDLS and CDR2 YYNGEE. Trimming left V 0 bases short and J 4 bases short, with 8 bases between. The CDR3 reads CASSVEPGYNEQFF. As DNA, the CDR3 is TGTGCCAGCAGCGTAGAACCAGGGTACAATGAGCAGTTCTTC.

CDR3 bases: TGTGCCTGGAGTGTACACACGAACACTGAAGCTTTCTTT. Translating gives CAWSVHTNTEAFF. The chain combines TRBV30 with TRBJ1-1; D unresolved. CDR3 length equals 13 residues. The V and J ends lost 0 bases and 1 base respectively, with 6 bases between them. CDR1 is GTSNPN, CDR2 SVGIG, per germline (reference sequence).

CDR3 loop: CASSSAPSTRTGNTIYF. The CDR3 coding sequence is TGCGCCAGCAGCTCCGCTCCCTCGACAAGAACTGGAAACACCATATATTTT. This chain links TRBV5-1 with TRBJ1-3; no clear D. The germline V gene encodes CDR1 SGHRS and CDR2 YFSETQ. This CDR3 is 17 amino acids long. Trimming took 3 bases from V and 2 from J, leaving 18 bases between them.

The chain combines TRBV30 with TRBJ2-4; TRBD2 matches at 15 bases. V lost 3 bases and J lost 1; bases outside the gene matches: 25. Germline V lookup: CDR1 GTSNPN, CDR2 SVGIG (reference sequence). This CDR3 region has 24 residues. The CDR3 DNA reads TGTGCCTGGAGACCCCAATCCGGGACTAGCGGGGGGCCCCCGCCCCCGAGCGCCAAAAACATTCAGTACTTC. This gives the protein CAWRPQSGTSGGPPPPSAKNIQYF.

The chain combines TRBV27 with TRBJ2-2; maybe TRBD2 (6 bases). Between the trimmed V and J ends, which lost 2 bases and 0 bases, there was a span of 13 bases. The length of the CDR3 is 17 residues. Germline CDR1 MNHEY, CDR2 SMNVEV (reference sequence). CDR3 in DNA: TGTGCCAGCAGTTTAACCCCCGGGACTGCGAACACCGGGGAGCTGTTTTTT. Protein sequence: CASSLTPGTANTGELFF.

The V and J genes are TRBV2 and TRBJ2-7, with a possible D match to TRBD1 (5 bases). Germline V lookup: CDR1 SNHLY, CDR2 FYNNEI. With 0 bases removed from V and 3 bases from J, the gap between germline ends came to 12 bases. The CDR3 runs to 15 residues. In DNA form, the CDR3 reads TGTGCCAGCAGTGAAGCAACAGGCACCATCTACGAGCAGTACTTC. Translation gives CASSEATGTIYEQYF.

This clone was counted between two and nine times. The gene calls are TRBV7-6 and TRBJ1-1; D might be TRBD1 (5 bases). This CDR3 spans 16 amino acids. CDR1 and CDR2 (germline): SGHVS, FNYEAQ. V lost 5 bases and J lost 3, with 19 bases in between. CDR3 loop: CASSPLQDARDTEAFF. CDR3 sequence (DNA): TGTGCCAGCAGCCCGTTACAGGACGCGCGAGACACTGAAGCTTTCTTT.